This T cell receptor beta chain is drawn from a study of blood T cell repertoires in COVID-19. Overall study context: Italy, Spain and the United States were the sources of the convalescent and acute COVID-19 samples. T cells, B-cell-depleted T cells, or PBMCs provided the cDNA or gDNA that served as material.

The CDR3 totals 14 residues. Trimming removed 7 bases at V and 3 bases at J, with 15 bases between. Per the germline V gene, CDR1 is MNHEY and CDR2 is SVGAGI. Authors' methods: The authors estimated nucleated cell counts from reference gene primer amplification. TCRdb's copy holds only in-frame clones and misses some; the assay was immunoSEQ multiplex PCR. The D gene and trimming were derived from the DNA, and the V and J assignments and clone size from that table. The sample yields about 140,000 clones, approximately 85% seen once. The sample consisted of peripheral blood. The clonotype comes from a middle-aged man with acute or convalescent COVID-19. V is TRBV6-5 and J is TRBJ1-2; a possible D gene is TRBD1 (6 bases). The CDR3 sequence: CASTYGQKYYGYTF. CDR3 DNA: TGTGCCAGCACCTATGGACAGAAATACTATGGCTACACCTTC.